These T cell receptor beta chains were read from a single sample in a study of T-cell memory formation after mild COVID-19. TCRdb reprocessed the 5' RACE reads via MiXCR and lists one record per CDR3 protein. The sample has 35,000 to 50,000 distinct CDR3 sequences, 8.5% to 10% seen once. Sequencing used PBMCs or a T cell subset sorted from them (not recorded which). The receptors here all came from an adult woman who had mild COVID-19 (a few samples of this study predate the infection). Cell type and time point are not known. The CDR3 runs from the conserved cysteine through the conserved F or W. D genes are given only for firm matches. Only part of the rows carry a size: once, few, many, or a class if the clone is expanded.

size	D	length	V	J	DNA	CDR3
many	.	14	TRBV9	TRBJ1-5	TGTGCCAGCAGCGTAGACGGGAGTAATCAGCCCCAGCATTTT	CASSVDGSNQPQHF
.	TRBD2	15	TRBV3-1	TRBJ2-7	TGTGCCAGCAGCCCCCATAGCGGGAGCGGCGACGAGCAGTACTTC	CASSPHSGSGDEQYF
.	TRBD1	14	TRBV5-8	TRBJ2-7	TGTGCCAGCAGCCTCCGGGACAGGGAGTTAAAGCAGTACTTC	CASSLRDRELKQYF
.	.	14	TRBV18	TRBJ2-7	TGTGCCAGCTCCAAAGCGGGACAGACCTACGAGCAGTACTTC	CASSKAGQTYEQYF
many	.	11	TRBV23-1	TRBJ2-3	TGCGCCAGCGTGGGGGAAATTACGCAGTATTTT	CASVGEITQYF
.	.	17	TRBV4-2	TRBJ1-5	TGTGCCAGCAGCCAAGTCCACCACCTAGAACGGGGTCAGCCCCAGCATTTT	CASSQVHHLERGQPQHF
medium-sized	.	14	TRBV7-2	TRBJ2-7	TGTGCCAGCAGCTTAACCGGCCTCCGGGGTGAGCAGTACTTC	CASSLTGLRGEQYF
many	.	15	TRBV20-1	TRBJ2-5	TGCAGTGCTAGAGATGCCGGGGACCCCGGAGAGACCCAGTACTTC	CSARDAGDPGETQYF
once	TRBD2	14	TRBV10-3	TRBJ2-4	TGTGCCACGGGACTAGACCTCGCCGGGGGGATTCAGTACTTC	CATGLDLAGGIQYF
many	TRBD2	15	TRBV18	TRBJ2-5	TGTGCCAGCTCCCACGGCGGGGGGAAGAGGCAGACCCAGTACTTC	CASSHGGGKRQTQYF
many	TRBD2	14	TRBV7-2	TRBJ2-7	TGTGCCAGCAGCAAAGGGACTAGCGCCTACGAGCAGTACTTC	CASSKGTSAYEQYF
few	TRBD1	19	TRBV6-2/TRBV6-3	TRBJ2-7	TGTGCCAGCAGCACACCCCTGGACAGGACGTCTAAAGTTTCCTACGAGCAGTACTTC	CASSTPLDRTSKVSYEQYF
few	.	13	TRBV24-1	TRBJ1-1	TGTGCCACCAGTGATCCAGGACGGGCTGAAGCTTTCTTT	CATSDPGRAEAFF
many	.	14	TRBV20-1	TRBJ2-5	TGCAGTGCCCTTAAGGCGGGAATCCAAGAGACCCAGTACTTC	CSALKAGIQETQYF
.	TRBD1	17	TRBV29-1	TRBJ2-7	TGCAGCGTTGAAGTACGGGACAGGGGAGAGCCGTTCTACGAGCAGTACTTC	CSVEVRDRGEPFYEQYF
many	TRBD2	16	TRBV5-1	TRBJ2-3	TGCGCCAGCAGCCCCCAAGCGGGATTGCTCACAGATACGCAGTATTTT	CASSPQAGLLTDTQYF
.	.	15	TRBV6-4	TRBJ1-6	TGTGCCAGCAGTGACGTACAGGGAAGGGGTTCACCCCTCCACTTT	CASSDVQGRGSPLHF
.	.	14	TRBV7-8	TRBJ1-5	TGTGCCAGCAGCTTCGGGGGAAAGAATCAGCCCCAGCATTTT	CASSFGGKNQPQHF
few	.	13	TRBV5-1	TRBJ2-3	TGCGCCACGAGACTTACTTACACAGATACGCAGTATTTT	CATRLTYTDTQYF
.	TRBD2	15	TRBV7-3	TRBJ2-1	TGTGCCAGCAGCTTAATGGGAGGGTCCTACAATGAGCAGTTCTTC	CASSLMGGSYNEQFF
.	TRBD2	16	TRBV7-9	TRBJ2-5	TGTGCCAGCAGCTTAACCGGGACTACTGAAGGAGAGACCCAGTACTTC	CASSLTGTTEGETQYF
few	TRBD1	16	TRBV14	TRBJ1-1	TGTGCCAGCAGCCAATCCAGGGGGCTAGGTAACACTGAAGCTTTATTT	CASSQSRGLGNTEALF
.	.	16	TRBV7-9	TRBJ1-1	TGTGCCAGCAGCTTAGAGGGTGCAGGGGTGAACACTGAAGCTTTCTTT	CASSLEGAGVNTEAFF
few	.	13	TRBV7-2	TRBJ2-3	TGTGCCAGCAGCTTAGCCCGCGAAGATACGCAGTATTTT	CASSLAREDTQYF
.	TRBD2	16	TRBV7-9	TRBJ2-3	TGTGCCAGCAGGTCTAGCGGGAGATTGTATGCCGATACGCAGTATTTT	CASRSSGRLYADTQYF
few	TRBD2	15	TRBV12-3/TRBV12-4	TRBJ2-3	TGTGCCAGCAGCCCGACGGGGGGGGGCACAGATACGCAGTATTTT	CASSPTGGGTDTQYF
many	TRBD1	13	TRBV29-1	TRBJ2-7	TGCAGCGTCAGACAGGGGCTCTCCTACGAGCAGTACTTC	CSVRQGLSYEQYF
many	.	12	TRBV7-6	TRBJ2-5	TGTGCCAGCAGCCTAGGGTTGGAGACCCAGTACTTC	CASSLGLETQYF
many	TRBD1	13	TRBV20-1	TRBJ2-7	TGCAGTGCTAGGGGGACAGCTTTGTACGAGCAGTACTTC	CSARGTALYEQYF
few	.	15	TRBV7-9	TRBJ2-7	TGTGCCAGCAGCTTAAACTCGGGGGGCTACAACGAGCAGTACTTC	CASSLNSGGYNEQYF
.	.	14	TRBV5-1	TRBJ2-3	TGCGCCAGCAGTAAGTCGAGATACACAGATACGCAGTATTTT	CASSKSRYTDTQYF
.	.	14	TRBV10-2	TRBJ2-1	TGCGCCAGCAGATCTAGGAGCTCCTACAATGAGCAGTTCTTC	CASRSRSSYNEQFF
many	.	13	TRBV20-1	TRBJ1-2	TGCAGTGCTAGATGGAATTCGGGGGATGGCTACACCTTC	CSARWNSGDGYTF
.	.	17	TRBV7-9	TRBJ2-7	TGTGCCAGCAGCCAATGGCCCCCGTGGGAAGAGGCCTACGAGCAGTACTTC	CASSQWPPWEEAYEQYF
few	.	14	TRBV9	TRBJ1-6	TGTGCCAGCAGCCGCCGGGAGGTCAATTCACCCCTCCACTTT	CASSRREVNSPLHF
.	.	14	TRBV19	TRBJ2-2	TGTGCCAGTAGTATAGCAGGGATCACCGGGGAGCTGTTTTTT	CASSIAGITGELFF
once	.	14	TRBV4-3	TRBJ2-1	TGCGCCAGCAGCCGTGGGCACTCCTACAATGAGCAGTTCTTC	CASSRGHSYNEQFF
many	TRBD1	20	TRBV6-5	TRBJ2-6	TGTGCCAGCAGTTACTCCCGGAGAGGGACAGGGGGCTCTGGGGCCAACGTCCTGACTTTC	CASSYSRRGTGGSGANVLTF
.	TRBD1	16	TRBV25-1	TRBJ1-4	TGTGCCAGCAGTGCTTACTCCGGGACAGCCCTTGAAAAACTGTTTTTT	CASSAYSGTALEKLFF
many	.	13	TRBV20-1	TRBJ2-7	TGCAGTGCCCTCCAGCTGGTCTCCTACGAGCAGTACTTC	CSALQLVSYEQYF
few	TRBD1	14	TRBV12-3/TRBV12-4	TRBJ2-1	TGTGCCAGCAGTTTGGACCACAGGGGCGGTGAGCAGTTCTTC	CASSLDHRGGEQFF
few	.	16	TRBV6-6	TRBJ2-7	TGTGCCAGCAGTTACTCTCTAGGGTCTGCATTTGGGGAGCAGTACTTC	CASSYSLGSAFGEQYF
many	TRBD1	14	TRBV29-1	TRBJ2-3	TGCAGCGTGGGACAGGGTAGTCGGACAGATACGCAGTATTTT	CSVGQGSRTDTQYF
once	TRBD2	17	TRBV7-9	TRBJ2-3	TGTGCCAGCAGCTTATTTTTCGGCCTAGCGGCTAAACAAACGCAGTATTTT	CASSLFFGLAAKQTQYF
.	TRBD2	17	TRBV10-3	TRBJ2-7	TGTGCCATCCATGACTCGGGAGGGCCGGGGTTCGGCTACGAGCAGTACTTC	CAIHDSGGPGFGYEQYF
many	TRBD1	16	TRBV5-1	TRBJ2-3	TGCGCCAGCAGTCGGGACAGGGGAGGTGGCACAGATACGCAGTATTTT	CASSRDRGGGTDTQYF
few	.	14	TRBV10-3	TRBJ1-5	TGTGCCATCAGTGACAGGCAAGGCAATCAGCCCCAGCATTTT	CAISDRQGNQPQHF
.	.	12	TRBV9	TRBJ2-2	TGTGCCAGCAGCGTTAACACCGGGGAGCTGTTTTTT	CASSVNTGELFF
.	TRBD2	15	TRBV7-9	TRBJ2-7	TGTGCCAGCAGATACTCTAGCGGGGGGGATCGCGAGCAGTACTTC	CASRYSSGGDREQYF
many	.	14	TRBV4-2	TRBJ2-5	TGTGCCAGCAGCCAAGAGGTGGGAATGGAGACCCAGTACTTC	CASSQEVGMETQYF
.	.	12	TRBV12-3/TRBV12-4	TRBJ1-3	TGTGCCAGCACCCTCTCTGGAAACACCATATATTTT	CASTLSGNTIYF
many	.	16	TRBV5-5	TRBJ1-2	TGTGCCAGCAGCTTGAAGGTCCCCGCGACACGGGGTGGCTACACCTTC	CASSLKVPATRGGYTF
many	TRBD1	12	TRBV5-1	TRBJ1-1	TGCGCCAGCAGCGGACAGGGAGCTGAAGCTTTCTTT	CASSGQGAEAFF
few	.	14	TRBV30	TRBJ1-2	TGTGCCAGCCCCCCAAGGGGAAACAACTATGGCTACACCTTC	CASPPRGNNYGYTF
few	TRBD1	14	TRBV7-2	TRBJ1-2	TGTGCCAGCAGCTTGGACAGGTCCCGATATGGCTACACCTTC	CASSLDRSRYGYTF